Listed below are T cell receptor beta chains from one sample, sequenced in a study of OX40 agonist ivuxolimab in advanced cancers. The method was immunoSEQ multiplex PCR; TCRdb's version includes in-frame clones alone and lacks a portion of them. The sample includes tens of thousands of clones, about nine tenths of them seen just once. The sequencing used CD4+ or CD8+ T cells sorted from blood, collected in a trial of the OX40 agonist ivuxolimab. These receptors were collected from an adult with an advanced solid tumor such as melanoma, head and neck, liver or kidney cancer. CDR3s include the opening cysteine and the closing phenylalanine or tryptophan. D genes are given only for firm matches. Only some rows state a clone size, as once, few, many or a class for expanded clones.

v_gene	abundance	j_gene	d_gene	CDR3nt	CDR3aa
TRBV11-3	NA	TRBJ2-7	NA	TGTGCCAGCAGCCGGAACCGGGACACCTACGAGCAGTACTTC	CASSRNRDTYEQYF
TRBV7-2	NA	TRBJ2-3	TRBD1	TGTGCCAGCGGGGACAGGGTAGCAGATACGCAGTATTTT	CASGDRVADTQYF
TRBV11-2	NA	TRBJ1-1	TRBD1	TGTGCCAGCAGCTTAGACGAGTATGGGACAGACAGGCCTGAAGCTTTCTTT	CASSLDEYGTDRPEAFF
TRBV5-4	NA	TRBJ2-5	NA	TGTGCCAGCAGCTCACAGGGCGCGGAGACCCAGTACTTC	CASSSQGAETQYF
TRBV7-9	NA	TRBJ2-2	TRBD1	TGTGCCAGCAGGTTCGGGACAGATTCCGGGGAGCTGTTTTTT	CASRFGTDSGELFF
TRBV19	NA	TRBJ2-5	TRBD2	TGTGCCAGTAGTATCCTCACTAGCGGGGCCAAAGAGACCCAGTACTTC	CASSILTSGAKETQYF
TRBV30	NA	TRBJ1-5	TRBD1	TGTGCCTGGAGCTCCGACAGGGGTCAGCCCCAGCATTTT	CAWSSDRGQPQHF
TRBV27	once	TRBJ1-3	NA	TGTGCCAGCAGTTTATACCCAGTATCTGGAAACACCATATATTTT	CASSLYPVSGNTIYF
TRBV2	once	TRBJ1-1	TRBD1	TGTGCCATCCCACCGAACCTCGACAGGGGGCGCGTGGGAGTGAACACTGAAGCTTTCTTT	CAIPPNLDRGRVGVNTEAFF
TRBV19	NA	TRBJ1-5	NA	TGTGCCAGTAGTGCGGGCAGGTCCCAGCATTTT	CASSAGRSQHF
TRBV6-5	once	TRBJ2-1	TRBD2	TGTGCCAGCAGGGCCCCGGGACTAGCGGGATGGGAGCAGTTCTTC	CASRAPGLAGWEQFF
TRBV27	NA	TRBJ1-2	NA	TGTGCCAGCAGTTCCCGCGGAGGGTATGGCTACACCTTC	CASSSRGGYGYTF
TRBV5-6	NA	TRBJ1-2	NA	TGTGCCAGCAGCTTGGTCAGTGCAGGGGCAGGTGGCTACACCTTC	CASSLVSAGAGGYTF
TRBV15	NA	TRBJ1-1	NA	TGTGCCACCAGCAGGGCGACATCTGAAGCTTTCTTT	CATSRATSEAFF
TRBV7-3	NA	TRBJ2-5	TRBD1	TGTGCCAGCAGCCGGGACAGAGGAGAGACCCAGTACTTC	CASSRDRGETQYF
TRBV6-5	NA	TRBJ2-1	NA	TGTGCCAGCAGTTACTCCCAGCGGTACAATGAGCAGTTCTTC	CASSYSQRYNEQFF
TRBV11-2	NA	TRBJ2-4	TRBD2	TGTGCCAGCAGCTCTTTGCGGGGGGGCCGGAACATTCAGTACTTC	CASSSLRGGRNIQYF
TRBV6-6	NA	TRBJ2-5	NA	TGTGCCAGCAGTTACTCGTACTCCTCGGTCCAAGAGACCCAGTACTTC	CASSYSYSSVQETQYF
TRBV6-6	NA	TRBJ2-7	NA	TGTGCCAGCAGTTTCACCCCTTCCTACGAGCAGTACTTC	CASSFTPSYEQYF
TRBV28	once	TRBJ1-2	NA	TGTGCCAGCAGTGCAGGGGTATATGGCTACACCTTC	CASSAGVYGYTF
TRBV29-1	NA	TRBJ1-1	TRBD1	TGCAGCGCCTCGGGACAGTTTAACACTGAAGCTTTCTTT	CSASGQFNTEAFF
TRBV28	few	TRBJ1-4	NA	TGTGCCAGCATTGATGTGGGGTCTGCTAATGAAAAACTGTTTTTT	CASIDVGSANEKLFF
TRBV6-1	few	TRBJ2-1	NA	TGTGCCAGCAGTGAACGGGTAGGTCACTACAATGAGCAGTTCTTC	CASSERVGHYNEQFF
TRBV6-4	NA	TRBJ1-1	NA	TGTGCCAGCAGTGAAATGCAAGGCACTGAAGCTTTCTTT	CASSEMQGTEAFF
TRBV18	NA	TRBJ2-2	NA	TGTGCCAGCTCAGGGCAGATAGGACAGAACACCGGGGAGCTGTTTTTT	CASSGQIGQNTGELFF
TRBV5-1	few	TRBJ1-2	NA	TGCGCCAGCAGCTTGGTAGGGGGGCGCTTGGATGGCTACACCTTC	CASSLVGGRLDGYTF
TRBV6-5	NA	TRBJ2-3	TRBD2	TGTGCCAGCAGTCGTAGCGGGAGAGGGGATACGCAGTATTTT	CASSRSGRGDTQYF
TRBV14	NA	TRBJ1-2	NA	TGTGCCAGCAGCCTAGGGGGGTTCTATGGCTACACCTTC	CASSLGGFYGYTF
TRBV9	few	TRBJ2-7	NA	TGTGCCAGCAGCCCCCGGACTGAGTCCTACGAGCAGTACTTC	CASSPRTESYEQYF
TRBV7-3	NA	TRBJ2-7	TRBD2	TGTGCCAGCAGCTTAGGGGGTAGCGGGTACGAGCAGTACTTC	CASSLGGSGYEQYF
TRBV7-8	NA	TRBJ2-3	TRBD2	TGTGCCAGCAGCCCTCGGGCGGGAGGGCCGATGCGCACAGATACGCAGTATTTT	CASSPRAGGPMRTDTQYF
TRBV2	NA	TRBJ2-3	NA	TGTGCCAGCACCCCGGCGGAGAGTAGTTCTGATACGCAGTATTTT	CASTPAESSSDTQYF
TRBV30	NA	TRBJ1-5	NA	TGTGCCTGGGGACCCCGGAGCAATCAGCCCCAGCATTTT	CAWGPRSNQPQHF
TRBV28	NA	TRBJ2-3	NA	TGTGCCAGCAGCCTCCATAGCGGACGGGGGCCTACGCAGTATTTT	CASSLHSGRGPTQYF
TRBV19	NA	TRBJ1-1	TRBD1	TGTGCCAGTAGTCAGGGACAGTGGAAGACTGAAGCTTTCTTT	CASSQGQWKTEAFF
TRBV18	NA	TRBJ2-7	NA	TGTGCCAGCTCACCGGGGGTAGTCTCCTACGAGCAGTACTTC	CASSPGVVSYEQYF
TRBV2	NA	TRBJ1-1	NA	TGTGCCAGCAGCCCACAGGGTTTGCGCACTGAAGCTTTCTTT	CASSPQGLRTEAFF
TRBV5-6	NA	TRBJ2-2	NA	TGTGCCAGCAATCTAGGAGGGTATGGCCTTTCCGGGGAGCTGTTTTTT	CASNLGGYGLSGELFF
TRBV6-6	NA	TRBJ1-3	NA	TGTGCCAGCAGGGACACCGGAGACTCTGGAAACACCATATATTTT	CASRDTGDSGNTIYF
TRBV6-1	NA	TRBJ2-3	NA	TGTGCCAGCAGGCGAGACACGACAGATACGCAGTATTTT	CASRRDTTDTQYF
TRBV7-2	NA	TRBJ2-7	NA	TGTGCCAGCAGCTCACAGGGTTACGAGCAGTACTTC	CASSSQGYEQYF
TRBV11-2	NA	TRBJ2-5	NA	TGTGCCAGCAGCTTGGGACGCGCTAAAGAGACCCAGTACTTC	CASSLGRAKETQYF
TRBV30	few	TRBJ1-1	NA	TGTGCCTGGAGTGACAGGAACACTGAAGCTTTCTTT	CAWSDRNTEAFF
TRBV7-2	NA	TRBJ1-1	NA	TGTGCCAGCAGCTTAGCGGGGGGTGGGCCTGAAGCTTTCTTT	CASSLAGGGPEAFF
TRBV28	once	TRBJ2-1	NA	TGTGCCAGCACTAGAAGCAATGAGCAGTTCTTC	CASTRSNEQFF
TRBV5-4	NA	TRBJ2-1	NA	TGTGCCAGCAGCTATTCGGGCGGAAGCTCCTACAATGAGCAGTTCTTC	CASSYSGGSSYNEQFF
TRBV6-5	NA	TRBJ1-1	NA	TGTGCCAGCAGTTACTCCGTGGACGGAGCTTTCTTT	CASSYSVDGAFF
TRBV19	NA	TRBJ1-1	NA	TGTGCCAGTAGTATAGTATACAGCATGAACACTGAAGCTTTCTTT	CASSIVYSMNTEAFF
TRBV29-1	NA	TRBJ1-1	NA	TGCAGCGCCCAGAGGGGGGCCATCACTGAAGCTTTCTTT	CSAQRGAITEAFF
TRBV5-6	NA	TRBJ1-5	NA	TGTGCCAGCAGCTGGGGACTTCAATGGCCCCAGCATTTT	CASSWGLQWPQHF
TRBV28	NA	TRBJ2-1	NA	TGTGCCAGCAGTCTGGGGGGTAGCTCCTACAATGAGCAGTTCTTC	CASSLGGSSYNEQFF
TRBV19	NA	TRBJ1-2	TRBD1	TGTGCCAGTACCCAGACAGGGGAAAACTATGGCTACACCTTC	CASTQTGENYGYTF
TRBV21-1	NA	TRBJ2-7	NA	TGTGCCAGCAGCAAACCGGGGAGGAGATGGAAAAAAAACTACGAGCAGTACTTC	CASSKPGRRWKKNYEQYF
TRBV6-6	NA	TRBJ1-2	NA	TGTGCCAGCAGCACAGAAACAGGGAACTATGGCTACACCTTC	CASSTETGNYGYTF
TRBV15	NA	TRBJ2-1	NA	TGTGCCACCAGCAGAGCCCCGCTCAATGAGCAGTTCTTC	CATSRAPLNEQFF